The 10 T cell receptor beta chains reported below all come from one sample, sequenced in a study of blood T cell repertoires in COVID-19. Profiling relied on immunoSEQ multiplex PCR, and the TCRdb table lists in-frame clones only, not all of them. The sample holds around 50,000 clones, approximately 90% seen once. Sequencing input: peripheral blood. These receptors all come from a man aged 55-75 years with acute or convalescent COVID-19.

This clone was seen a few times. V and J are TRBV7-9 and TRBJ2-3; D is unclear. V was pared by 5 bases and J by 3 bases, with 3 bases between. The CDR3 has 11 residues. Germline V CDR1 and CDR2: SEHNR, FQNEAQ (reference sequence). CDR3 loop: CASSETDTQYF. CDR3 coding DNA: TGTGCCAGCAGCGAGACAGATACGCAGTATTTT.

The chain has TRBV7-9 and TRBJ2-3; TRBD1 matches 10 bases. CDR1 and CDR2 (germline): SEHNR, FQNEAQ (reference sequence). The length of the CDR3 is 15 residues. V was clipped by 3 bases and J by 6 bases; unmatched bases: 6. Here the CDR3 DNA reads TGTGCCAGCAGCTTTGACAGGGGGCGTACCGATACGCAGTATTTT. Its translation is CASSFDRGRTDTQYF.

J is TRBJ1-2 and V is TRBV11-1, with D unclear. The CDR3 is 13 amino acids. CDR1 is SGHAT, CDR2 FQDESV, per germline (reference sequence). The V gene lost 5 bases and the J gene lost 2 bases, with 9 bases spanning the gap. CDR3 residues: CASSRGVNYGYTF. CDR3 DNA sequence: TGTGCCAGCAGCCGCGGGGTCAACTATGGCTACACCTTC.

Here the CDR3 reads CASSLQREVTEAFF. CDR3 in DNA: TGTGCCAGCAGCCTACAGCGGGAGGTCACTGAAGCTTTCTTT. V and J are TRBV7-6 and TRBJ1-1; D is unclear. V was trimmed by 5 bases and J by 4 bases, leaving 14 bases between them. This CDR3 has 14 amino acids. The V gene's germline CDR1 is SGHVS and CDR2 FNYEAQ.

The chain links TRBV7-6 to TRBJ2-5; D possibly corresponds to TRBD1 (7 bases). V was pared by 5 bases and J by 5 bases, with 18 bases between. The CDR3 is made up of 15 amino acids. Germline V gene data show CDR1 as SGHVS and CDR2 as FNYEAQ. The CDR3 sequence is CASSSAGQPRETQYF. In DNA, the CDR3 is TGTGCCAGCAGCAGTGCGGGACAGCCAAGGGAGACCCAGTACTTC.

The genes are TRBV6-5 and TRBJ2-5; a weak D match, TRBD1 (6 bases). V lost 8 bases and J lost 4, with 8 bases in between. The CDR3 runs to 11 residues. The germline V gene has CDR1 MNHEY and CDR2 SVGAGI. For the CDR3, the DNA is TGTGCCAGCGGACAGTTAGAGACCCAGTACTTC. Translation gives CASGQLETQYF.

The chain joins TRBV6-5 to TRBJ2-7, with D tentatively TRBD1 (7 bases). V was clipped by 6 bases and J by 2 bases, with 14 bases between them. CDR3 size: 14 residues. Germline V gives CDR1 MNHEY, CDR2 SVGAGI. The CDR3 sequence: CASSPTGEAYEQYF. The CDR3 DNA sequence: TGTGCCAGCAGCCCCACAGGGGAGGCCTACGAGCAGTACTTC.

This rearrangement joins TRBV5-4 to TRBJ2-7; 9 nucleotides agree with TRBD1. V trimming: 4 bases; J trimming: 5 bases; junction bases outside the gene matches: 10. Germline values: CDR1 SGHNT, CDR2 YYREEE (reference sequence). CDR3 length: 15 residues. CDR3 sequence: CASSAGTGSTHEQYF. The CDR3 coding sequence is TGTGCCAGCAGCGCGGGGACAGGGAGTACCCACGAGCAGTACTTC.

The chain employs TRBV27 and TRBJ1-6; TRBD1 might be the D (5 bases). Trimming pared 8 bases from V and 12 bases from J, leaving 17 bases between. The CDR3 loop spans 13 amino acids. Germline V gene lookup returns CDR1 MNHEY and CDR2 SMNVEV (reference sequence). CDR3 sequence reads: CASGDWGELPLHF. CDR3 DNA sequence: TGTGCCAGCGGAGACTGGGGGGAGCTACCCCTCCACTTT.

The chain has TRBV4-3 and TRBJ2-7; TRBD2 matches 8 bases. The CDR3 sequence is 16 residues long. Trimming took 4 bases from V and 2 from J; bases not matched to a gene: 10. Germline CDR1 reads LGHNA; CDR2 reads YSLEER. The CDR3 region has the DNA TGCGCCAGCAGCCCCAGTGGGGCGGGAGGTACCTACGAGCAGTACTTC. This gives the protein CASSPSGAGGTYEQYF.